The T cell receptor (beta chain) described here comes from a study of blood T cell repertoires in COVID-19. Authors' methods: Amplification of reference gene primers was used by the study to estimate nucleated cell counts. Data came from immunoSEQ multiplex PCR; TCRdb stores just in-frame clones and leaves some out. V, J and clone size were drawn from that table, and D and trimming were deduced from the DNA. The sample carries about half a million clones, 70% to 90% recorded once. Notes on this clone: Sequence at one end of the junction differs from germline and may be a read error.

The CDR3 runs 13 residues. Germline CDR1 is SGHRS and CDR2 is YFSETQ. This TCR derives from a human donor in a cohort sampled during active COVID-19. Input material: peripheral blood. The chain combines TRBV5-1 with TRBJ1-1; 8 positions match TRBD1. The CDR3 coding sequence is TGCGCCAGCAGCTTGGACCCGGGACAGGAAGTTTTCTTT. Protein sequence: CASSLDPGQEVFF. Full variable domain (rest looked up from reference TRBV5-1 and TRBJ1-1): KAGVTQTPRYLIKTRGQQVTLSCSPISGHRSVSWYQQTPGQGLQFLFEYFSETQRNKGNFPGRFSGRQFSNSRSEMNVSTLELGDSALYLCASSLDPGQEVFFGQGTRLTVV.